The rows below give T cell receptor beta chains drawn from one sample of a study of CD8 T cells in ankylosing spondylitis. Using its own MiXCR run on the 5' RACE reads, TCRdb lists one record per CDR3 protein. Among 250,000 to 400,000 distinct CDR3 sequences listed, 11% were seen once. The sample taken for sequencing was blood, either unsorted or a sorted T cell fraction (not recorded which). The receptor set was obtained from a female donor with ankylosing spondylitis or in good health (not recorded which). Each CDR3 is given with its conserved first and last residue. D genes are given only for firm matches. Expanded clones are given a class, and other clones once, few, many or no size at all.

TRBJ2-5,TRBV20-1,TRBD2,few,TGCAGTGCTCCCCCGGGACTAGCGGGATTTGAGACCCAGTACTTC,CSAPPGLAGFETQYF
TRBJ2-5,TRBV28,NA,many,TGTGCCAGCGGGAGCCAAGAGACCCAGTACTTC,CASGSQETQYF
TRBJ2-1,TRBV7-2,NA,few,TGTGCCAGCAGCCTCCCTGTCGGGGGACCCAACAATGAGCAGTTCTTC,CASSLPVGGPNNEQFF
TRBJ1-4,TRBV5-5,NA,NA,TGTGCCAGCAGCCCCTCGAGTGCAACTAATGAAAAACTGTTTTTT,CASSPSSATNEKLFF
TRBJ2-2,TRBV7-3,NA,NA,TGTGCCAGCAGCCCGACCGTTACGAACACCGGGGAGCTGTTTTTT,CASSPTVTNTGELFF
TRBJ2-3,TRBV12-3/TRBV12-4,NA,many,TGTGCCAGCAGAAGGGGGGCCAGCACAGATACGCAGTATTTT,CASRRGASTDTQYF
TRBJ1-5,TRBV27,NA,NA,TGTGCCAGCAGTCGGGGGGACATTAGCAATCAGCCCCAGCATTTT,CASSRGDISNQPQHF
TRBJ2-1,TRBV20-1,TRBD2,many,TGCAGTGCCCTAAGCGGGATAGGGCCTTCTGGGCAGTTCTTC,CSALSGIGPSGQFF
TRBJ1-4,TRBV10-2,NA,NA,TGCGCCAGCAGGGGCAGGCAGAGGGCAACTAATGAAAAACTGTTTTTT,CASRGRQRATNEKLFF
TRBJ2-4,TRBV9,TRBD1,many,TGTGCCAGCAAGCGGGACAGGGGGAAAAACATTCAGTACTTC,CASKRDRGKNIQYF
TRBJ1-5,TRBV20-1,NA,many,TGCAGTGCTGGAACAGGGTCGGGCAATCAGCCCCAGCATTTT,CSAGTGSGNQPQHF
TRBJ2-1,TRBV20-1,NA,many,TGCAGTGCTCAACCTTCACCGGGTCTTAACAATGAGCAGTTCTTC,CSAQPSPGLNNEQFF
TRBJ2-3,TRBV7-3,TRBD2,NA,TGTGCCAGCAGCTTAATAGGTCGTAGCGGGGGGGCCATAAATACGCAGTATTTT,CASSLIGRSGGAINTQYF
TRBJ2-1,TRBV24-1,TRBD2,many,TGTGCCACCAGCACGGGGGGAACTAGCGGGAGTAAAGATGAGCAGTTCTTC,CATSTGGTSGSKDEQFF
TRBJ2-1,TRBV25-1,NA,few,TGTGCCAGCAGTGCGCTCATCGATGAGCAGTTCTTC,CASSALIDEQFF
TRBJ2-4,TRBV10-3,NA,many,TGTGCCATCAGTGAGTCCAGGGGAGGGGACGGGACCAAAAACATTCAGTACTTC,CAISESRGGDGTKNIQYF
TRBJ2-1,TRBV5-5,TRBD1,few,TGTGCCAGCAGCCTTGGACAGGGGGCAGTCGGTTACAATGAGCAGTTCTTC,CASSLGQGAVGYNEQFF
TRBJ1-6,TRBV5-1,NA,NA,TGCGCCAGCAGGGGGTTAGATAATTCACCCCTCCACTTT,CASRGLDNSPLHF
TRBJ1-2,TRBV7-9,TRBD1,many,TGTGCCAGCAGCTTAGGGACAGGCCCCTATGGCTACACCTTC,CASSLGTGPYGYTF
TRBJ1-1,TRBV3-1,NA,many,TGTGCCAGCAGCCAAGTTCCGGGGAACACTGAAGCTTTCTTT,CASSQVPGNTEAFF
TRBJ2-7,TRBV5-1,NA,many,TGCGCCAGCAGCTTCGAAATCTCCTACGAGCAGTACTTC,CASSFEISYEQYF
TRBJ1-1,TRBV10-3,NA,NA,TGTGCCATCGGTGGCAGTTTGAACACTGAAGCTTTCTTT,CAIGGSLNTEAFF
TRBJ1-2,TRBV5-1,NA,few,TGCGCCAGCAGCTTGGGCAGGGGAGGGAGTAACTATGGCTACACCTTC,CASSLGRGGSNYGYTF
TRBJ1-5,TRBV11-1,TRBD1,NA,TGTGCCAGCAGCCTGACAGGGGTGGATCAGCCCCAGCATTTT,CASSLTGVDQPQHF
TRBJ2-7,TRBV28,NA,many,TGTGCCAGCAGTTTGGTCGGTGCTTTCGGATCCTACGAGCAGTACTTC,CASSLVGAFGSYEQYF
TRBJ2-7,TRBV20-1,TRBD2,many,TGCAGTGCTAGAGATGGTAAAGGGAACTCGGGGGGGTCTTCGAGGCAGTACTTC,CSARDGKGNSGGSSRQYF
TRBJ1-2,TRBV7-8,NA,few,TGTGCCAGCAGCTTAGCGCGACTCCCCCAAGGCTATGGCTACACCTTC,CASSLARLPQGYGYTF
TRBJ1-2,TRBV20-1,NA,few,TGCAGTGCTCGCCCGGGGGATGGGAATTTGAACTATGGCTACACCTTC,CSARPGDGNLNYGYTF
TRBJ2-7,TRBV27,TRBD1,NA,TGTGCCAGCAGTTCCTATCCGGGACAGGGTAACGAGCAGTACTTC,CASSSYPGQGNEQYF
TRBJ2-3,TRBV23-1,TRBD1,NA,TGCGCCAGCAGTCAATCCTCCTCGGACAGGGCGAGCACAGATACGCAGTATTTT,CASSQSSSDRASTDTQYF
TRBJ2-5,TRBV20-1,NA,few,TGCAGTGCCGACCTCCGGGAGAAGACCCAGTACTTC,CSADLREKTQYF
TRBJ1-3,TRBV20-1,NA,NA,TGCAGTGCCATAACCGGGGACACCATATATTTT,CSAITGDTIYF
TRBJ2-3,TRBV11-2,TRBD1,NA,TGTGCCAGCAGCGCCCGCGGAACCGGGACAGGGATCGCAGATACGCAGTATTTT,CASSARGTGTGIADTQYF
TRBJ2-3,TRBV9,NA,many,TGTGCCAGCAGCGTAGTGGGGTTCGCAGATACGCAGTATTTT,CASSVVGFADTQYF
TRBJ1-1,TRBV15,NA,few,TGTGCCACCAGCAGAGAAGGGACTGGGGGCAAGAGGACTGAAGCTTTCTTT,CATSREGTGGKRTEAFF
TRBJ2-7,TRBV4-2,NA,NA,TGTGCCAGCAGCTACGGGCAGGGATCCACCTACGAGCAGTACTTC,CASSYGQGSTYEQYF
TRBJ2-3,TRBV6-6,NA,few,TGTGCCAGCAGTTATGGATCCACAGATACGCAGTATTTT,CASSYGSTDTQYF
TRBJ2-2,TRBV5-1,TRBD1,few,TGCGCCAGCAGCTTGCTCGCCAGGGGGCTCACCGGGGAGCTGTTTTTT,CASSLLARGLTGELFF
TRBJ1-1,TRBV18,TRBD1,few,TGTGCCAGCTCGTCAACGGGACAGGGTTTTTCGGGCACTGAAGCTTTCTTT,CASSSTGQGFSGTEAFF
TRBJ2-1,TRBV5-1,TRBD2,many,TGCGCCAGCAGCCCGACTAGCGGAAGCTCCTACAATGAGCAGTTCTTC,CASSPTSGSSYNEQFF
TRBJ2-1,TRBV5-1,NA,many,TGCGCCAGCAGGACCTCAACGGAAAGTTACAATGAGCAGTTCTTC,CASRTSTESYNEQFF
TRBJ2-3,TRBV5-1,NA,many,TGCGCCAGCGCCCGGGGTAGCCAAGATACGCAGTATTTT,CASARGSQDTQYF
TRBJ2-5,TRBV20-1,NA,few,TGCAGTGCTAAGGGGTATGCTTTATATCAAGAGACCCAGTACTTC,CSAKGYALYQETQYF
TRBJ2-5,TRBV12-3/TRBV12-4,TRBD2,many,TGTGCCAGCAGGGTAGCGGGAGAAGAGACCCAGTACTTC,CASRVAGEETQYF
TRBJ2-3,TRBV20-1,TRBD2,few,TGCAGTGCTAGAGGCTCCTGGGGGGGACCAGATACGCAGTATTTT,CSARGSWGGPDTQYF
TRBJ2-1,TRBV12-3/TRBV12-4,TRBD2,many,TGTGCCAGCAGTCCCGTAGCGGGGGGGTTCGGTAATGAGCAGTTCTTC,CASSPVAGGFGNEQFF
TRBJ2-2,TRBV7-2,NA,many,TGTGCCAGCAGCCTCCTGGCCGGGGAGCTGTTTTTT,CASSLLAGELFF
TRBJ2-5,TRBV7-9,NA,many,TGTGCCAGCAGCTTAGTTCGGGGACAACAAGAGACCCAGTACTTC,CASSLVRGQQETQYF
TRBJ1-1,TRBV2,NA,NA,TGTGCCACTCGGGCAGGACCTAACACTGAAGCTTTCTTT,CATRAGPNTEAFF
TRBJ1-3,TRBV12-3/TRBV12-4,NA,many,TGTGCCAGCAGTTCCCCCCCTCGCAGTGGAAACACCATATATTTT,CASSSPPRSGNTIYF
TRBJ2-3,TRBV28,NA,many,TGTGCCAGCAGTTTCAGAAGAGGGTCGGGGGATACGCAGTATTTT,CASSFRRGSGDTQYF
TRBJ1-1,TRBV20-1,NA,many,TGCAGTGCTAGAGGTAACAGGGTGAACACTGAAGCTTTCTTT,CSARGNRVNTEAFF
TRBJ2-7,TRBV4-3,NA,many,TGCGCCAGCAGCCTAACCTGGCCAGGAACCGAGCAGTACTTC,CASSLTWPGTEQYF
TRBJ2-7,TRBV3-1,TRBD2,many,TGTGCCAGCAGCCACCTAGCGGGGAAAGACGAGCAGTACTTC,CASSHLAGKDEQYF
TRBJ2-2,TRBV20-1,TRBD2,NA,TGCAGGGCTGATGCCCCGGGCTTAGCGGGAGTCCGGATCACCGGGGAGCTGTTTTTT,CRADAPGLAGVRITGELFF
TRBJ1-4,TRBV20-1,NA,many,TGCAGTGCTAGGCCAGGGGCAACTAATGAAAAACTGTTTTTT,CSARPGATNEKLFF
TRBJ1-5,TRBV6-6,NA,many,TGTGCCAGCAGTGACAATCAGCCCCAGCATTTT,CASSDNQPQHF
TRBJ1-1,TRBV12-3/TRBV12-4,NA,many,TGTGCCAGCAGTTTATCTCCAGTTACGGGGTTTGAAGCTTTCTTT,CASSLSPVTGFEAFF
TRBJ2-2,TRBV10-2,NA,NA,TGCGCCAGCACAATTGGGAGAAACACCGGGGAGCTGTTTTTT,CASTIGRNTGELFF